This passage covers 30 T cell receptor beta chains from one sample sequenced in a study of Graves' ophthalmopathy and Graves' hyperthyroidism. RNA transcripts yielded amplified TCR beta CDR3 regions. Scientists carried out first-round RT-PCR using HTBI primers and then a second-round multiplex PCR. TCRdb redid the calling of the multiplex PCR reads with MiXCR, one entry per CDR3 protein. The sample carries about 550,000 distinct CDR3 sequences, about 40% recorded once. Material: peripheral blood or thyroid tissue (not recorded which). These receptors all come from an adult man with Graves' hyperthyroidism.

This clonotype showed up just once. The chain recombines TRBV15 with TRBJ2-5; D perhaps matches TRBD1 (6 bases). The J call may be incorrect, as the DNA end agrees better with TRBJ2-1. Germline V lookup: CDR1 LNHNV, CDR2 YYDKDF (reference sequence). The CDR3 has 15 residues. As DNA, the CDR3 is TGTGCCACCTCTTTGGACAGACCTTCCTACAATGAGCAGTTCTTC. Translated, it gives CATSLDRPSYNEQFF.

On this clonotype: An end of the junction differs from the germline gene, which may be a read error. The chain is built from TRBV19 and TRBJ1-1; TRBD1 agrees at 8 bases. Germline V CDR1 and CDR2: LNHDA, SQIVND (reference sequence). The CDR3 has 13 amino acids. The CDR3 here is CASRQGRGTESFF. For the CDR3, the DNA is TGTGCCAGTCGACAGGGGAGAGGCACTGAATCTTTCTTT.

This clonotype has ten or more counts. The CDR3 spells CASSLGGGGFFNTGELFF. The CDR3 region has the DNA TGTGCCAGCAGCTTAGGGGGCGGGGGGTTTTTCAACACCGGGGAGCTGTTTTTT. The chain has TRBV7-2 and TRBJ2-2, with TRBD2 matching over 8 bases. The CDR3 has 18 amino acids. Germline lookup yields CDR1 SGHTA and CDR2 FQGNSA. After removal of 1 base from V and 2 bases from J, the junction contained 9 bases not matched to a gene. Supplemented by reference TRBV7-2 and TRBJ2-2, the full variable domain reads GAGVSQSPSNKVTEKGKDVELRCDPISGHTALYWYRQSLGQGLEFLIYFQGNSAPDKSGLPSDRFSAERTGGSVSTLTIQRTQQEDSAVYLCASSLGGGGFFNTGELFFGEGSRLTVL.

This chain connects TRBV6-1 to TRBJ2-5; 11 nucleotides agree with TRBD2. The V and J ends lost 6 bases and 5 bases, in that order; junction bases with no gene match: 8. CDR1 and CDR2 from the germline V gene are MNHNS and SASEGT. The CDR3 contains 15 residues. The CDR3: CASRETSGVEETQYF. In DNA form, the CDR3 reads TGTGCCAGCAGGGAGACTAGCGGGGTGGAGGAGACCCAGTACTTC.

V gene TRBV29-1 combines with J gene TRBJ2-7, with 9 bases that match TRBD1. The CDR3 sequence is 13 residues long. Germline CDR1 is SQVTM and CDR2 is ANQGSEA. V lost 7 bases and J lost 4; bases outside the gene matches: 8. The CDR3 here is CSGSTGGRYEQYF. CDR3 sequence (DNA): TGCAGCGGTTCGACAGGGGGTCGGTACGAGCAGTACTTC.

This chain joins TRBV11-2 and TRBJ2-7; no definite D call. The germline V gene encodes CDR1 SGHAT and CDR2 FQNNGV. The CDR3 has 13 residues. V dropped 11 bases and J dropped 0 bases, with 14 bases sitting between them. CDR3 nucleotides: TGTGCCCGGTCGGCCCTTAGCTCCTACGAGCAGTACTTC. This gives the protein CARSALSSYEQYF. The full variable domain, with the rest looked up from reference TRBV11-2 and TRBJ2-7, is EAGVAQSPRYKIIEKRQSVAFWCNPISGHATLYWYQQILGQGPKLLIQFQNNGVVDDSQLPKDRFSAERLKGVDSTLKIQPAKLEDSAVYLCARSALSSYEQYFGPGTRLTVT.

This clonotype has at least ten counts. V gene TRBV4-1 combines with J gene TRBJ1-3; D remains ambiguous. Germline V gene lookup returns CDR1 MGHRA and CDR2 YSYEKL. Trimming left V 3 bases short and J 2 bases short, with 8 bases between. The CDR3 spans 14 residues. CDR3 loop: CASSHVAAGNTIYF. DNA for the CDR3: TGCGCCAGCAGCCACGTGGCCGCTGGAAACACCATATATTTT.

The chain joins TRBV25-1 to TRBJ2-7; TRBD1 matches 7 bases. The ends lost 7 bases at V and 0 bases at J; junction bases unmatched: 9. The CDR3 loop spans 15 amino acids. Germline V gene data show CDR1 as MGHDK and CDR2 as SYGVNS. The CDR3 DNA reads TGTGCCAGCACCTCCGGGACAGCAATCTCCTACGAGCAGTACTTC. Its translation is CASTSGTAISYEQYF.

Details on this clonotype: A much larger clone differs by one base, so this may be a read error. Likely a read error: the CDR3 ends without its conserved phenylalanine or tryptophan. The chain uses TRBV10-3 and TRBJ1-6; tentatively, D is TRBD1 (5 bases). CDR3 length equals 14 residues. Per the germline V gene, CDR1 is ENHRY and CDR2 is SYGVKD. The CDR3 protein is CASSPRQSNSPLHS. For the CDR3, the DNA is TGTGCCAGCAGTCCGAGACAGAGTAATTCACCCCTCCACTCT.

This clonotype was detected ten times or more. The J gene is TRBJ2-7, the V gene TRBV7-8; the D is unclear. This CDR3 is built from 12 residues. Germline V gene lookup returns CDR1 SGHVS and CDR2 FQNEAQ. V lost 4 bases to trimming and J lost 3 bases, with 7 bases between them. The chain's CDR3 is CASSSSNYEQYF. The CDR3 DNA sequence: TGTGCCAGCAGCTCCTCAAACTACGAGCAGTACTTC.

This clonotype has a count of ten or more. The chain carries TRBV7-6 and TRBJ1-1; D not resolved. The V and J ends lost 5 bases and 5 bases respectively, with 18 bases between them. Germline V lookup: CDR1 SGHVS, CDR2 FNYEAQ. The CDR3 covers 15 residues. The CDR3 is CASSRPGSGRTEAFF. CDR3 nucleotide sequence: TGTGCCAGCAGCCGTCCCGGATCAGGACGGACTGAAGCTTTCTTT. Full variable domain (remainder filled in from reference TRBV7-6 and TRBJ1-1): GAGVSQSPRYKVTKRGQDVALRCDPISGHVSLYWYRQALGQGPEFLTYFNYEAQQDKSGLPNDRFSAERPEGSISTLTIQRTEQRDSAMYRCASSRPGSGRTEAFFGQGTRLTVV.

This clonotype was detected a few times. This may stem from a read error, because a much larger clone lies one nucleotide away. The V and J genes are TRBV7-9 and TRBJ1-2; weak D call: TRBD1 (6 bases). Looked up from germline, CDR1 is SEHNR and CDR2 is FQNEAQ (reference sequence). The CDR3 is made up of 14 amino acids. V shed 8 bases and J shed 8 bases, with 21 bases lying between them. The CDR3 nucleotides read TGTGCCAGCGGCCGGGGTGACAGGCTACTGGGCTACACCTTC. Translated, it gives CASGRGDRLLGYTF.

Points on this clonotype: One end of the junction fails to match germline, which may point to a read error. The chain is built from TRBV29-1 and TRBJ2-7; 7 bases agree with TRBD1. The CDR3 sequence is 16 residues long. The V gene's germline CDR1 is SQVTM and CDR2 ANQGSEA. In nucleotides, the CDR3 is TGCAGCGTCGAAGCACCGGACAGGAGCTCCTACAATGAGCAGTACTTC. Translated, it gives CSVEAPDRSSYNEQYF.

This chain's CDR3 is CSVGAGATNEKLFF. CDR3 nucleotides: TGCAGCGTTGGGGCAGGGGCAACTAATGAAAAACTGTTTTTT. V gene TRBV29-1 combines with J gene TRBJ1-4; possible D gene TRBD1, 6 bases. V was cut by 4 bases and J by 0 bases, with 9 bases left in between. The germline V gene has CDR1 SQVTM and CDR2 ANQGSEA. The CDR3 consists of 14 residues. Full variable domain (remainder filled in from reference TRBV29-1 and TRBJ1-4): SAVISQKPSRDICQRGTSLTIQCQVDSQVTMMFWYRQQPGQSLTLIATANQGSEATYESGFVIDKFPISRPNLTFSTLTVSNMSPEDSSIYLCSVGAGATNEKLFFGSGTQLSVL.

A word on this clonotype: This may arise from a read error, as a much more abundant clone is one base away. V usage is TRBV2 and J usage is TRBJ2-2; perhaps D is TRBD1 or TRBD2 (5 bases each). CDR1 and CDR2 from the germline V gene are SNHLY and FYNNEI. The CDR3 length is 14 residues. The CDR3 loop reads CAGSEARGTGELFF. The CDR3 DNA follows: TGTGCCGGCAGTGAAGCGAGGGGAACCGGGGAGCTGTTTTTT.

The V call is TRBV6-6, the J call TRBJ1-5; possibly TRBD1 for D (5 bases). Germline assignment: CDR1 MNHNY and CDR2 SVGAGI (reference sequence). CDR3 length equals 12 residues. Trimming left V 6 bases short and J 7 bases short, with 10 bases between. The CDR3 region has the DNA TGTGCCAGCAGAAGACAGAGCCAGCCCCAGCATTTT. Amino acid sequence: CASRRQSQPQHF.

CDR3 protein: CSAYWDRITEAFF. In DNA form, the CDR3 reads TGCAGTGCGTATTGGGACAGGATAACTGAAGCTTTCTTT. The genes are TRBV20-1 and TRBJ1-1; 8 bases are a match to TRBD1. Per germline, CDR1 DFQATT and CDR2 SNEGSKA (reference sequence). The CDR3 runs to 13 residues. With 6 bases clipped from V and 5 bases from J, the junction kept 8 bases outside the gene matches.

This clonotype was seen only a few times. V is TRBV5-6 and J is TRBJ2-7; 7 bases match TRBD1. Germline loops: CDR1 SGHDT, CDR2 YYEEEE. The length of the CDR3 is 14 residues. V gave up 4 bases and J gave up 6 bases; unmatched junction bases: 10. CDR3 loop: CASSPGPGTAEQYF. The CDR3 coding sequence is TGTGCCAGCAGCCCCGGACCCGGGACAGCCGAGCAGTACTTC.

CDR3 region: CASSFGQGYGNQPQHF. In nucleotides, the CDR3 is TGTGCCAGCAGTTTCGGACAGGGTTACGGCAATCAGCCCCAGCATTTT. The chain is built from TRBV2 and TRBJ1-5; the match to TRBD1 covers 8 bases. This CDR3 comprises 16 residues. After removal of 5 bases from V and 2 bases from J, the junction contained 8 bases not matched to a gene. Germline V gene sequence: CDR1 SNHLY, CDR2 FYNNEI. The whole variable domain, remainder taken from reference TRBV2 and TRBJ1-5, is EPEVTQTPSHQVTQMGQEVILRCVPISNHLYFYWYRQILGQKVEFLVSFYNNEISEKSEIFDDQFSVERPDGSNFTLKIRSTKLEDSAMYFCASSFGQGYGNQPQHFGDGTRLSIL.

V gene TRBV7-2 combines with J gene TRBJ2-5; 8 nucleotides agree with TRBD2. CDR3 length equals 16 residues. Germline V gene data show CDR1 as SGHTA and CDR2 as FQGNSA. The trim removed 5 bases at V and 5 bases at J, leaving 13 bases unmatched. The CDR3 nucleotides read TGTGCCAGCAGCCTCAGGGGTAGCGGGGAGCGGGAGACCCAGTACTTC. It translates to CASSLRGSGERETQYF.

This clonotype was detected ten times or more. The V gene is TRBV2, the J gene TRBJ2-7; 8 nucleotides agree with TRBD1. Losses at the gene ends were 1 base for V and 3 bases for J; bases not matched to a gene: 11. In germline, CDR1 is SNHLY, CDR2 FYNNEI. The CDR3 is 17 residues long. CDR3 nucleotide sequence: TGTGCCAGCAGTGAAGGAGTCAGGGGGCAGGGGAACTACGAGCAGTACTTC. Its translation: CASSEGVRGQGNYEQYF.

CDR3 residues: CASSSGTQNNEQFF. CDR3 DNA sequence: TGCGCCAGCAGCTCCGGGACGCAGAACAATGAGCAGTTCTTC. V is TRBV5-1 and J is TRBJ2-1; D tentatively fits TRBD1 or TRBD2 (5 bases each). The CDR3 is 14 amino acids. V shed 3 bases and J shed 5 bases, with 12 bases lying between them. The germline gives CDR1 SGHRS, CDR2 YFSETQ.

There are a few counts of this clonotype. The chain links TRBV5-4 to TRBJ2-5; TRBD2 matches at 16 bases. The CDR3 is 16 amino acids. The V gene's germline CDR1 is SGHNT and CDR2 YYREEE (reference sequence). Germline trimming cut 5 bases from V and 4 bases from J; bases unmatched to any gene: 5. CDR3 DNA sequence: TGTGCCAGCAGTTGGGGACTAGCGGGGGGGCCAGAGACCCAGTACTTC. Translated, it gives CASSWGLAGGPETQYF.

This clonotype occurred a few times. The CDR3 is CASSSRTGAHQPQHF. The CDR3 DNA is TGTGCCAGCAGCTCACGGACAGGGGCACATCAGCCCCAGCATTTT. This sequence joins TRBV3-1 and TRBJ1-5; TRBD1 agrees at 9 bases. The junction had 7 bases not matched to a gene; V was cut back by 5 bases and J by 5 bases. Germline V gene sequence: CDR1 LGHDT, CDR2 YNNKEL (reference sequence). This CDR3 has 15 amino acids.

The rearrangement joins TRBV29-1 to TRBJ1-2; no firm D call. Per the germline V gene, CDR1 is SQVTM and CDR2 is ANQGSEA. This CDR3 has 13 amino acids. The V and J ends lost 8 bases and 0 bases respectively, with 13 bases between them. This CDR3 is CSLAPNPNYGYTF. The DNA for the CDR3 is TGCAGCTTGGCCCCGAATCCTAACTATGGCTACACCTTC.

This CDR3 reads CSASAGADTEAFF. DNA of the CDR3: TGCAGCGCATCAGCAGGGGCGGACACTGAAGCTTTCTTT. The chain combines TRBV29-1 with TRBJ1-1; TRBD1 is a possible D gene (6 bases). Germline CDR1 is SQVTM and CDR2 is ANQGSEA. This CDR3 region has 13 residues. Trimming removed 7 bases at V and 3 bases at J, with 15 bases between.

As regards this clonotype: Compared with germline, one end of the junction differs, possibly owing to a read error. This chain links TRBV5-6 with TRBJ2-5; D is perhaps TRBD2 (5 bases). Germline assignment: CDR1 SGHDT and CDR2 YYEEEE. CDR3 length: 13 residues. This CDR3 reads CASSLDLGVDSHF. The DNA of the CDR3 is TGTGCCAGCAGCTTGGATCTGGGTGTGGACTCTCACTTC.

In its sample, this clonotype was seen many times. V usage is TRBV20-1 and J usage is TRBJ1-1, with D perhaps TRBD1 (5 bases). The CDR3 sequence is 11 residues long. Trimming stripped 3 bases from V and 10 bases from J, with 12 bases between. Germline assignment: CDR1 DFQATT and CDR2 SNEGSKA (reference sequence). The CDR3 loop reads CSASAGGVAFF. The DNA of the CDR3 is TGCAGTGCTAGTGCCGGGGGGGTAGCTTTCTTT.

The chain combines TRBV7-9 with TRBJ2-1, with D unclear. From germline, CDR1 is SEHNR and CDR2 FQNEAQ (reference sequence). The V gene lost 3 bases and the J gene lost 7 bases, with 13 bases spanning the gap. CDR3 length equals 14 residues. The CDR3 nucleotides read TGTGCCAGCAGCTTGGATGCGTCAACTAATGAGCAGTTCTTC. Translated, it gives CASSLDASTNEQFF.

The chain is built from TRBV5-1 and TRBJ1-4; no clear D. This CDR3 comprises 19 residues. CDR1 is SGHRS and CDR2 is YFSETQ in the germline V gene. Trimming left V 4 bases short and J 0 bases short, with 22 bases between. The DNA for the CDR3 is TGCGCCAGCAGCAAGATTGCCCACTCTGGGGTTACAACTAATGAAAAACTGTTTTTT. This sequence encodes CASSKIAHSGVTTNEKLFF.